These 9 T cell receptor beta chains share one sample of origin, sequenced in a study of T cells in lung cancer brain metastases. Profiled with immunoSEQ multiplex PCR; TCRdb holds only in-frame clones, not every one. The sample contains some 4,700 clones, 70% to 90% of which appear only once. Sequencing used tumor tissue from the primary lung tumor. The receptors come from a woman aged 50 to 60 with non-small cell lung cancer.

The chain links TRBV5-4 to TRBJ1-2; TRBD1 matches at 7 bases. There are 12 residues in the CDR3. V shed 6 bases and J 3 bases; nucleotides not matched to a gene: 2. In germline, CDR1 is SGHNT, CDR2 YYREEE (reference sequence). The CDR3 DNA reads as TGTGCCAGCAACGACAGGGACTATGGCTACACCTTC. Its protein is CASNDRDYGYTF.

The V gene is TRBV5-6, the J gene TRBJ1-1, with 7 bases fitting TRBD1. The germline V gene encodes CDR1 SGHDT and CDR2 YYEEEE. The CDR3 has 14 amino acids. With V trimmed by 5 bases and J by 4 bases, 8 bases remained unmatched. The CDR3 sequence is CASRPTRGSTEAFF. The CDR3, as DNA: TGTGCCAGCAGACCGACCAGGGGGTCCACTGAAGCTTTCTTT.

The chain couples TRBV23-1 to TRBJ2-4; the D gene is possibly TRBD1 (5 bases). TRBV23-1 is reported as an ORF; its role is uncertain. The CDR3 is 14 amino acids. Deletions cut 4 bases from V and 11 bases from J, with 18 bases between. CDR3 sequence reads: CASSPEEPKGVQYF. The CDR3 DNA follows: TGCGCCAGCAGTCCAGAAGAGCCGAAAGGGGTTCAGTACTTC.

The V gene is TRBV5-6, the J gene TRBJ2-7; 11 positions agree with TRBD1. CDR1 is SGHDT, CDR2 YYEEEE, per germline. This CDR3 has 15 amino acids. V trimming: 3 bases; J trimming: 3 bases; junction bases outside the gene matches: 5. The CDR3 region is CASSYGQGANYEQYF. The CDR3 DNA sequence: TGTGCCAGCAGCTATGGACAGGGGGCAAACTACGAGCAGTACTTC.

This chain joins TRBV30 and TRBJ2-1, with 7 bases that match TRBD1. V trimming: 3 bases; J trimming: 8 bases; junction bases outside the gene matches: 13. Germline V CDR1 and CDR2: GTSNPN, SVGIG (reference sequence). This CDR3 comprises 15 residues. CDR3 amino acids: CAWRSETGFGHEQFF. DNA for the CDR3: TGTGCCTGGAGGTCCGAGACAGGGTTTGGGCATGAGCAGTTCTTC.

This rearrangement joins TRBV7-9 to TRBJ1-2; TRBD1 aligns across 7 bases. The CDR3 consists of 15 residues. Germline CDR1 and CDR2: SEHNR and FQNEAQ (reference sequence). J gave up 2 bases and V 7 bases, and 10 bases lay outside the gene matches. CDR3 DNA: TGTGCCAGCACCAGCCCATACAGGGGAAACTATGGCTACACCTTC. Its protein product is CASTSPYRGNYGYTF.

This clone occurred a few times. This rearrangement joins TRBV6-6 to TRBJ1-2, with 7 bases aligning to TRBD1. The ends lost 2 bases at V and 6 bases at J; junction bases unmatched: 9. The CDR3 length is 15 residues. The germline gives CDR1 MNHNY, CDR2 SVGAGI (reference sequence). The CDR3 here is CASSYPMTGIDGYTF. Here the CDR3 DNA reads TGTGCCAGCAGTTACCCTATGACAGGGATCGATGGCTACACCTTC.

The chain has TRBV30 and TRBJ2-1; the D gene could be TRBD1 or TRBD2 (5 bases each). CDR1 is GTSNPN, CDR2 SVGIG, per germline (reference sequence). Between the trimmed V and J ends, which lost 0 bases and 10 bases, there was a span of 13 bases. This CDR3 is 13 amino acids long. The CDR3 loop is CAWSVRIEGEQFF. CDR3 nucleotide sequence: TGTGCCTGGAGTGTACGCATTGAGGGGGAGCAGTTCTTC.

The gene calls are TRBV2 and TRBJ2-5; no firm D call. Germline V lookup: CDR1 SNHLY, CDR2 FYNNEI. V lost 5 bases to trimming and J lost 4 bases, with 11 bases between them. The CDR3 is made up of 13 amino acids. The chain's CDR3 is CASSLNRRETQYF. CDR3 sequence (DNA): TGTGCCAGCAGTTTAAATAGGCGAGAGACCCAGTACTTC.